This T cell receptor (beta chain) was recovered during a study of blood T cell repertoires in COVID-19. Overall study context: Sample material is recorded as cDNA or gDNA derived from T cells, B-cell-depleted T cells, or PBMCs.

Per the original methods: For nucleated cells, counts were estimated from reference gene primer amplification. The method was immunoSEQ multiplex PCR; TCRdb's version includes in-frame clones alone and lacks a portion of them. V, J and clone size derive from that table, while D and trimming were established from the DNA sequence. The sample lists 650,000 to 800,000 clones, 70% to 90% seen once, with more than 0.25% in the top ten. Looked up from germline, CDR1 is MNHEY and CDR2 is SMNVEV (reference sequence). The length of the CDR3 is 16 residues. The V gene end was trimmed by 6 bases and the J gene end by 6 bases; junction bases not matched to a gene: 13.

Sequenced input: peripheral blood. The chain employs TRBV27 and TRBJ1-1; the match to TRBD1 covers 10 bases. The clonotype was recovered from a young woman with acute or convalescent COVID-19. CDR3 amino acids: CASRSPTGGVGAEAFF. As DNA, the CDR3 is TGTGCCAGCAGGTCGCCGACAGGGGGCGTCGGCGCTGAAGCTTTCTTT.